Following are 10 T cell receptor beta chains from one sample sequenced in a study of T cells in Graves' hyperthyroidism and ophthalmopathy. What was amplified from RNA transcripts were TCR beta CDR3 regions. RT-PCR in the first round (using the HTBI primer set) targeted the TCR CDR3. TCRdb reprocessed the multiplex PCR reads with MiXCR, giving one entry per CDR3 protein. This sample has about 300,000 distinct CDR3 sequences, with approximately 19% found just once. Sequencing was done on a sample of blood. The receptors stem from a man in his fifties with Graves' ophthalmopathy.

The chain joins TRBV20-1 to TRBJ1-5; 8 bases match TRBD1. Germline loops: CDR1 DFQATT, CDR2 SNEGSKA (reference sequence). V trimming: 5 bases; J trimming: 3 bases; junction bases outside the gene matches: 9. The CDR3 runs 15 residues. Here the CDR3 DNA reads TGCAGTGCTTCCCGGACAGGGACCTTCAATCAGCCCCAGCATTTT. Residues: CSASRTGTFNQPQHF.

This clonotype appeared a few times. The rearrangement links TRBV24-1 to TRBJ2-3; D unclear. This CDR3 spans 14 amino acids. V lost 5 bases, J lost 0 bases, and 8 bases lay in between. Germline V gives CDR1 KGHDR, CDR2 SFDVKD. CDR3 in amino acids: CATSATPSTDTQYF. The CDR3 DNA reads as TGTGCCACCAGTGCGACCCCAAGCACAGATACGCAGTATTTT.

The chain has TRBV5-1 and TRBJ2-1; possible D gene TRBD1, 6 bases. This CDR3 is 13 amino acids long. Germline CDR1 and CDR2: SGHRS and YFSETQ. Trimming removed 4 bases at V and 5 bases at J, with 10 bases between. CDR3: CASSIQGHNEQFF. CDR3 DNA sequence: TGCGCCAGCAGCATACAGGGCCACAATGAGCAGTTCTTC. Drawing the rest from reference TRBV5-1 and TRBJ2-1, the complete variable domain is KAGVTQTPRYLIKTRGQQVTLSCSPISGHRSVSWYQQTPGQGLQFLFEYFSETQRNKGNFPGRFSGRQFSNSRSEMNVSTLELGDSALYLCASSIQGHNEQFFGPGTRLTVL.

This chain links TRBV10-3 with TRBJ2-5; 7 bases fit TRBD1. Losses at the gene ends were 6 bases for V and 2 bases for J; bases not matched to a gene: 3. The CDR3 covers 13 residues. CDR1 and CDR2 (germline): ENHRY, SYGVKD. CDR3 bases: TGTGCCATCAGCGGACAGGAGCAAGAGACCCAGTACTTC. This codes for CAISGQEQETQYF.

The table lists this clonotype with many counts. The genes are TRBV2 and TRBJ2-3, with a possible D match to TRBD1 (6 bases). Germline V gives CDR1 SNHLY, CDR2 FYNNEI. Trimming stripped 7 bases from V and 2 bases from J, with 13 bases between. CDR3 length: 14 amino acids. The CDR3 nucleotides read TGTGCCAGCACTGGGGGCGGACACACAGATACGCAGTATTTT. Translation gives CASTGGGHTDTQYF.

The chain carries TRBV29-1 and TRBJ2-3; TRBD2 agrees at 8 bases. The trim removed 0 bases at V and 1 base at J, leaving 6 bases unmatched. Germline assignment: CDR1 SQVTM and CDR2 ANQGSEA. The CDR3 is 16 residues long. CDR3 sequence reads: CSVEDRLAGGTDTQYF. CDR3 DNA: TGCAGCGTTGAAGATCGGCTAGCGGGTGGCACAGATACGCAGTATTTT.

The sample holds many counts of this clonotype. The V and J genes are TRBV2 and TRBJ1-4; no clear D gene. The V end lost 7 bases, the J end lost 3 bases, and 9 bases lay between the germline ends. CDR3 length equals 13 residues. Germline-derived CDR1 and CDR2 are SNHLY and FYNNEI. This CDR3 reads CASNAVSNEKLFF. Here the CDR3 DNA reads TGTGCCAGCAACGCTGTCTCTAATGAAAAACTGTTTTTT.

This clonotype was seen at least ten times. The chain links TRBV18 to TRBJ1-1; 8 bases fit TRBD1. V dropped 6 bases and J dropped 1; count of bases not matched to a gene: 7. The germline CDR1 and CDR2 sequences are KGHSH and LQKENI. CDR3 length: 15 amino acids. The CDR3 nucleotides read TGTGCCAGCTCTGAGACAGGGGCGAGGAACACTGAAGCTTTCTTT. Its protein product is CASSETGARNTEAFF.

The chain carries TRBV29-1 and TRBJ1-1, with 8 positions matching TRBD1. The CDR3 has 14 amino acids. Germline V gene sequence: CDR1 SQVTM, CDR2 ANQGSEA. The J segment lost 2 bases and the V segment lost 6 bases, leaving 8 bases of the junction unmatched. The CDR3 sequence: CSVEQGGFNTEAFF. DNA of the CDR3: TGCAGCGTAGAACAGGGGGGCTTTAACACTGAAGCTTTCTTT.

This clonotype was observed a handful of times. The CDR3 sequence: CASRVGTSNAEQFF. CDR3 nucleotides: TGTGCCAGCAGGGTGGGAACTAGTAATGCTGAGCAGTTCTTC. The rearrangement uses TRBV12-3 or TRBV12-4 and TRBJ2-1; weak D call: TRBD2 (5 bases). This CDR3 has 14 residues. The ends were cut back, 6 bases at V and 9 bases at J, with 18 bases in the middle.